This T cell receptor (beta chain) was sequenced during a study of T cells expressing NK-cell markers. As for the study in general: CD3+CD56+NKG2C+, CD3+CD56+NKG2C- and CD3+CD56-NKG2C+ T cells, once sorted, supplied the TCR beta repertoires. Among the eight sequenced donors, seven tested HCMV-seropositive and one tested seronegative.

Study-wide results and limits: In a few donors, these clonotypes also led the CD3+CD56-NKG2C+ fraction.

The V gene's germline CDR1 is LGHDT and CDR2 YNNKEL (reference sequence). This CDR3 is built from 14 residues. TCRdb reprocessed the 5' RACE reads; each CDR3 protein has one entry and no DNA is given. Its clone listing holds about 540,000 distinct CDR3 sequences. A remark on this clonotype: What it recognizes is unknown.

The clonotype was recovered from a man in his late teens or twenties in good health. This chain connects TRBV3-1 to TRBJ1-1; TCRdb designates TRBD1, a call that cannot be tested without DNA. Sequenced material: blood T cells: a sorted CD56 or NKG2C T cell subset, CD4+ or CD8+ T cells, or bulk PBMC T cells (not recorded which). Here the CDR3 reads CASSQARGASEAFF.